These 18 T cell receptor beta chains came from one sample sequenced in a study of T cells in women clearing cervical HPV infection. TCRdb's table, derived via immunoSEQ multiplex PCR, lists solely in-frame clones and lacks some. Recorded here are around 35,000 clones; the top ten clones represent 1.7%. The sequencing input was blood buffy coat. The receptors were sampled from a woman aged 18 to 75 with a cervical HPV16 infection that either progressed to CIN3+ or cleared (not recorded which).

A word on this clone: The read comes to an end 3 residues before the CDR3 does, leaving the germline J gene to fill in the end. The V and J genes are TRBV5-6 and TRBJ1-2, with D tentatively TRBD1 (6 bases). CDR3 size: 14 residues. The germline V gene has CDR1 SGHDT and CDR2 YYEEEE. With 0 bases removed from V and 5 bases from J, the gap between germline ends came to 11 bases. The CDR3 loop is CASSLDRAVYGYTF. The CDR3 bases that were read are TGTGCCAGCAGCTTGGACAGGGCGGTTTATGGC.

With regard to this clone: The DNA ends 3 residues before the CDR3 does, and the rest of the CDR3 is filled in from the germline J gene. Distinct nucleotide sequences in the sample also encode this CDR3. The genes are TRBV29-1 and TRBJ1-5; 7 bases match TRBD1. This CDR3 region has 13 residues. The junction had 6 bases not matched to a gene; V was cut back by 6 bases and J by 4 bases. Germline V lookup: CDR1 SQVTM, CDR2 ANQGSEA. CDR3 DNA, as far as it was read: TGCAGCGTGAGACAGGGAGGAAATCAGCCC. It is translated as CSVRQGGNQP. The whole CDR3 protein reads CSVRQGGNQPQHF.

On this clone itself: The CDR3 extends 3 residues past the end of the read, so its final part is completed from the germline J gene. This rearrangement joins TRBV6-4 to TRBJ2-3, with 9 bases identical to TRBD2. Germline-derived CDR1 and CDR2 are MRHNA and SNTAGT. Losses at the gene ends were 2 bases for V and 3 bases for J; bases not matched to a gene: 0. CDR3 size: 14 residues. This chain's CDR3 is CASSDGLATDTQYF. The DNA read from the CDR3 is TGTGCCAGCAGTGACGGACTAGCGACAGATACG.

To note about this clone: Read sequence stops 3 residues before the CDR3 end, and the germline J gene provides the missing end. This chain joins TRBV7-2 and TRBJ1-2; a weak D match, TRBD1 (6 bases). V shed 1 base and J shed 6 bases, with 12 bases lying between them. The germline CDR1 and CDR2 sequences are SGHTA and FQGNSA. CDR3 length: 14 residues. The chain's CDR3 is CASSLEQGIDGYTF. CDR3 bases read: TGTGCCAGCAGCTTAGAACAGGGCATAGATGGC.

About this clone: The read stops 3 residues short of the end of the CDR3; the missing end is completed from the germline J gene. The rearrangement uses TRBV6-1 and TRBJ2-1, with 10 bases fitting TRBD1. Germline CDR1 and CDR2: MNHNS and SASEGT. The CDR3 is 17 residues long. J lost 9 bases, V lost 0 bases, and 11 bases had no gene match. CDR3 loop: CASSEAYAGTGVGEQFF. The part of the CDR3 DNA that was read is TGTGCCAGCAGTGAAGCTTACGCCGGGACAGGGGTAGGTGAG.

On this clone itself: The read finishes 3 residues shy of the CDR3 end, and the germline J gene is used to complete it. The rearrangement uses TRBV5-6 and TRBJ1-1; the match to TRBD1 covers 11 bases. This CDR3 has 15 residues. Germline V lookup: CDR1 SGHDT, CDR2 YYEEEE. The trim removed 0 bases at V and 4 bases at J, leaving 2 bases unmatched. The CDR3 protein is CASSLGTGGFTEAFF. The CDR3 bases that were read are TGTGCCAGCAGCTTGGGGACAGGGGGCTTCACTGAA. Variable domain in full (rest from reference TRBV5-6 and TRBJ1-1): DAGVTQSPTHLIKTRGQQVTLRCSPKSGHDTVSWYQQALGQGPQFIFQYYEEEERQRGNFPDRFSGHQFPNYSSELNVNALLLGDSALYLCASSLGTGGFTEAFFGQGTRLTVV.

Of note for this clone: The read stops 3 residues short of the end of the CDR3; the missing end is completed from the germline J gene. The J gene is TRBJ2-2, the V gene TRBV19; D call uncertain. The CDR3 spans 15 residues. The V gene's germline CDR1 is LNHDA and CDR2 SQIVND (reference sequence). CDR3 DNA (partial): TGTGCCAGTAGTATCGGAAGGGCACCTAATGAAAAG. Protein: CASSIGRAPNEK. The whole CDR3 region reads CASSIGRAPNEKLFF.

Concerning this clone: The read is 3 residues too short to cover the CDR3 end, so that end is filled in from the germline J gene. V gene TRBV18 combines with J gene TRBJ2-3, with 9 bases aligning to TRBD1. J gave up 5 bases and V 2 bases, and 2 bases lay outside the gene matches. CDR1 is KGHSH, CDR2 LQKENI, per germline. This CDR3 region has 14 residues. The DNA read from the CDR3 is TGTGCCAGCTCACCAGGGACAGGGCAAGATACG. Protein sequence: CASSPGTGQDT. The CDR3, in full, reads CASSPGTGQDTQYF.

Notes on this clone: From the germline J gene comes the end of the CDR3, since the read stops 3 residues before it. The chain carries TRBV12-5 and TRBJ2-5; 13 nucleotides align to TRBD2. This CDR3 spans 16 amino acids. The V segment lost 7 bases and the J segment 5 bases; nucleotides outside the gene matches: 10. Germline lookup yields CDR1 LGHNT and CDR2 FRNRAP. CDR3 sequence: CASAPTPGLAGETQYF. CDR3 bases read: TGTGCTAGTGCCCCAACCCCGGGACTAGCGGGGGAGACC.

As concerns this clone: The read ends 3 residues before the CDR3 terminus; that terminus is restored from the germline J gene. This rearrangement joins TRBV5-1 to TRBJ2-7; 7 bases match TRBD1. This CDR3 has 14 residues. The trim removed 0 bases at V and 0 bases at J, leaving 0 bases unmatched. The germline V gene has CDR1 SGHRS and CDR2 YFSETQ. CDR3 sequence reads: CASSLGDSSYEQYF. CDR3 DNA (partial): TGCGCCAGCAGCTTGGGGGACAGCTCCTACGAG.

In the case of this clone: The read terminates 3 residues ahead of where the CDR3 ends, so the germline J gene completes it. V is TRBV20-1 and J is TRBJ1-5; D ambiguous. V was trimmed by 2 bases and J by 2 bases, leaving 4 bases between them. CDR1 and CDR2 (germline): DFQATT, SNEGSKA (reference sequence). The CDR3 is 12 amino acids. CDR3 residues: CSARQGNQPQHF. The part of the CDR3 DNA that was read is TGCAGTGCTAGACAGGGCAATCAGCCC.

Details on this clone: The read terminates 3 residues before the CDR3 end, so the remaining end is supplied by the germline J gene. The chain combines TRBV7-3 with TRBJ1-1; D may be TRBD1 (5 bases). The CDR3 extends over 13 amino acids. The germline gives CDR1 SGHTA, CDR2 FQGTGA. This CDR3 is CASSLTSGGVAFF. The CDR3 DNA, read in part, is TGTGCCAGCAGCTTAACTAGTGGGGGGGTA.

As regards this clone: The CDR3 end is not reached by the read, which stops 3 residues before it; the germline J gene fills it in. Within the sample, other DNA sequences also encode this same CDR3. The genes are TRBV7-6 and TRBJ2-3; maybe TRBD1 (6 bases). V was shortened by 5 bases and J by 6 bases, with 15 bases between the two germline ends. This CDR3 comprises 14 residues. Germline V gene lookup returns CDR1 SGHVS and CDR2 FNYEAQ. The part of the CDR3 DNA that was read is TGTGCCAGCAGCCAACCAGGGGCTGAGGATACG. Its translation is CASSQPGAEDT. The whole CDR3 is CASSQPGAEDTQYF.

Details on this clone: The read ends 3 residues early relative to the CDR3; the germline J gene fills the gap. This sequence joins TRBV30 and TRBJ1-2, with TRBD1 as a possible D gene (5 bases). V was shortened by 0 bases and J by 2 bases, with 13 bases between the two germline ends. Germline assignment: CDR1 GTSNPN and CDR2 SVGIG (reference sequence). There are 15 residues in the CDR3. Partial CDR3 DNA: TGTGCCTGGAGTGTCCCTTGGAGGGGAAACTATGGC. Translation gives CAWSVPWRGNYG. The complete CDR3 protein is CAWSVPWRGNYGYTF.

On this clone itself: The CDR3 end lies 3 residues beyond the end of the read and is filled in from the germline J gene. The V and J genes are TRBV7-2 and TRBJ1-1; the D is unclear. Looked up from germline, CDR1 is SGHTA and CDR2 is FQGNSA. The CDR3 has 15 residues. Trimming removed 1 base at V and 3 bases at J, with 12 bases between. The CDR3 sequence is CASSLVSSAYTEAFF. The covered CDR3 bases are TGTGCCAGCAGCTTAGTATCCAGTGCCTACACTGAA.

A remark on this clone: The read is 3 residues too short to cover the CDR3 end, so that end is filled in from the germline J gene. This rearrangement joins TRBV19 to TRBJ1-1; 8 bases fit TRBD1. The germline gives CDR1 LNHDA, CDR2 SQIVND (reference sequence). The junction had 2 bases not matched to a gene; V was cut back by 8 bases and J by 0 bases. This CDR3 comprises 13 residues. CDR3: CASQGALNTEAFF. CDR3 DNA, as far as it was read: TGTGCCAGTCAGGGGGCCCTGAACACTGAA.

Remarks on this clone: The read ends 3 residues shy of where the CDR3 ends; the end is completed using the germline J gene. This rearrangement joins TRBV19 to TRBJ1-5; the match to TRBD1 covers 7 bases. This CDR3 is 15 amino acids long. V shed 7 bases and J 6 bases; nucleotides not matched to a gene: 12. Germline loops: CDR1 LNHDA, CDR2 SQIVND (reference sequence). CDR3 loop: CASNSGQAGIQPQHF. Partial CDR3 DNA: TGTGCCAGTAACTCAGGACAGGCAGGGATTCAGCCC.

Regarding this clone: The read falls 3 residues short of the CDR3 end, and the missing part is taken from the germline J gene. This chain joins TRBV19 and TRBJ2-2, with unresolved D. The germline V gene has CDR1 LNHDA and CDR2 SQIVND (reference sequence). Trimming took off 10 bases at V and 4 bases at J, with 16 bases between the two ends. The CDR3 consists of 14 residues. The covered CDR3 bases are TGTGCCACCCAGCAGGTCACTTTCACCGGGGAG. Translating it yields CATQQVTFTGE. The whole CDR3 region reads CATQQVTFTGELFF. The variable domain in full, with the rest retrieved from reference TRBV19 and TRBJ2-2, is DGGITQSPKYLFRKEGQNVTLSCEQNLNHDAMYWYRQDPGQGLRLIYYSQIVNDFQKGDIAEGYSVSREKKESFPLTVTSAQKNPTAFYLCATQQVTFTGELFFGEGSRLTVL.